Each of the 18 T cell receptor beta chains below was sequenced from the same sample in a study of T cell responses to AZD1222 COVID-19 vaccine. Repertoires were generated with immunoSEQ multiplex PCR, while TCRdb's copy carries only in-frame clones and drops some. The sample carries some 160,000 clones, 85% to 95% recorded once. The material sequenced was peripheral blood, taken on day 0 of AZD1222 vaccination. All receptors derive from an adult in good health.

The chain links TRBV19 to TRBJ1-5; TRBD1 might be the D (6 bases). CDR3 length: 15 amino acids. The germline gives CDR1 LNHDA, CDR2 SQIVND (reference sequence). The V end lost 8 bases, the J end lost 5 bases, and 19 bases lay between the germline ends. The chain's CDR3 is CASDRDIGVDQPQHF. In DNA form, the CDR3 reads TGTGCCAGTGACCGGGACATCGGTGTCGATCAGCCCCAGCATTTT. Full variable domain (remainder filled in from reference TRBV19 and TRBJ1-5): DGGITQSPKYLFRKEGQNVTLSCEQNLNHDAMYWYRQDPGQGLRLIYYSQIVNDFQKGDIAEGYSVSREKKESFPLTVTSAQKNPTAFYLCASDRDIGVDQPQHFGDGTRLSIL.

This clone was detected only once. The rearrangement links TRBV27 to TRBJ1-2, with TRBD1 matching over 9 bases. With 3 bases clipped from V and 1 base from J, the junction kept 9 bases outside the gene matches. The CDR3 consists of 17 residues. CDR1 and CDR2 from the germline V gene are MNHEY and SMNVEV (reference sequence). The CDR3 nucleotides read TGTGCCAGCAGTTTTTGGGACAGGGCAAGGAGTAACTATGGCTACACCTTC. Encoded protein: CASSFWDRARSNYGYTF.

The chain carries TRBV7-9 and TRBJ1-2, with 10 bases aligning to TRBD1. The trim removed 4 bases at V and 4 bases at J, leaving 3 bases unmatched. CDR3 length equals 14 residues. Germline CDR1 is SEHNR and CDR2 is FQNEAQ (reference sequence). The CDR3 reads CASSSTGGGYGYTF. CDR3 nucleotides: TGTGCCAGCAGCTCGACAGGGGGCGGCTATGGCTACACCTTC.

This chain joins TRBV4-3 and TRBJ1-2; D remains ambiguous. Germline CDR1 and CDR2: LGHNA and YSLEER. This CDR3 is 15 amino acids long. The germline V and J ends were trimmed by 0 bases and 4 bases, with 12 bases remaining between them. This CDR3 is CASSQDPPGSYGYTF. DNA of the CDR3: TGCGCCAGCAGCCAAGATCCCCCTGGGTCCTATGGCTACACCTTC.

The genes are TRBV7-2 and TRBJ1-2; D is unclear. Between the trimmed V and J ends, which lost 4 bases and 8 bases, there was a span of 17 bases. The CDR3 has 14 residues. Germline values: CDR1 SGHTA, CDR2 FQGNSA. The CDR3 here is CASSSPPYTRGYTF. Here the CDR3 DNA reads TGTGCCAGCAGCTCCCCACCTTACACGAGGGGCTACACCTTC.

This sequence joins TRBV28 and TRBJ2-2, with TRBD1 identical over 8 bases. Trimming cost V 5 bases and J 6 bases; bases outside gene matches: 14. Germline V gene data show CDR1 as MDHEN and CDR2 as SYDVKM. The CDR3 runs to 17 residues. CDR3 loop: CASSPGQGAVFAGELFF. The CDR3 DNA is TGTGCCAGCAGTCCGGGGCAGGGGGCCGTGTTTGCCGGGGAGCTGTTTTTT. Looking up the rest from reference TRBV28 and TRBJ2-2 gives the full variable domain: DVKVTQSSRYLVKRTGEKVFLECVQDMDHENMFWYRQDPGLGLRLIYFSYDVKMKEKGDIPEGYSVSREKKERFSLILESASTNQTSMYLCASSPGQGAVFAGELFFGEGSRLTVL.

The rearrangement joins TRBV18 to TRBJ2-2, with 7 bases identical to TRBD1. Germline V CDR1 and CDR2: KGHSH, LQKENI. The CDR3 has 15 residues. V was pared by 3 bases and J by 1 base, with 2 bases of the junction left unmatched. CDR3 sequence (DNA): TGTGCCAGCTCACCCGGGACAGAGAACACCGGGGAGCTGTTTTTT. It specifies CASSPGTENTGELFF.

This clone was detected only a few times. CDR3 coding DNA: TGCGCCAGCAGCCAAGATATAGGGGGCCTCTACGAGCAGTACTTC. As protein: CASSQDIGGLYEQYF. The chain employs TRBV4-3 and TRBJ2-7, with 7 bases identical to TRBD1. With V trimmed by 0 bases and J by 3 bases, 5 bases remained unmatched. Germline V lookup: CDR1 LGHNA, CDR2 YSLEER. The CDR3 is 15 residues long.

This clone was seen once. The V call is TRBV27, the J call TRBJ2-6; D remains ambiguous. The CDR3 is 14 amino acids. Germline lookup yields CDR1 MNHEY and CDR2 SMNVEV (reference sequence). Trimming removed 3 bases at V and 0 bases at J, with 3 bases between. The CDR3 region has the DNA TGTGCCAGCAGTTTCAGCTCTGGGGCCAACGTCCTGACTTTC. Translated: CASSFSSGANVLTF. Complete variable domain (other parts from reference TRBV27 and TRBJ2-6): EAQVTQNPRYLITVTGKKLTVTCSQNMNHEYMSWYRQDPGLGLRQIYYSMNVEVTDKGDVPEGYKVSRKEKRNFPLILESPSPNQTSLYFCASSFSSGANVLTFGAGSRLTVL.

V gene TRBV7-9 combines with J gene TRBJ1-2; the D gene is possibly TRBD1 (5 bases). CDR1 is SEHNR and CDR2 is FQNEAQ in the germline V gene (reference sequence). The CDR3 runs to 15 residues. Deletions cut 3 bases from V and 2 bases from J, with 13 bases between. CDR3 sequence reads: CASSFRGTKNYGYTF. The CDR3 nucleotides read TGTGCCAGCAGCTTTCGGGGGACGAAGAACTATGGCTACACCTTC.

The genes are TRBV27 and TRBJ1-6; 7 bases are shared with TRBD1. Germline V lookup: CDR1 MNHEY, CDR2 SMNVEV (reference sequence). V shed 2 bases and J 6 bases; nucleotides not matched to a gene: 10. This CDR3 is 17 amino acids long. CDR3 residues: CASSLATQGQSNSPLHF. CDR3 DNA: TGTGCCAGCAGTTTAGCAACCCAGGGACAGAGTAATTCACCCCTCCACTTT.

The chain joins TRBV7-2 to TRBJ1-6; tentatively, D is TRBD1 (5 bases). Trimming took 6 bases from V and 8 from J, leaving 11 bases between them. Germline CDR1 is SGHTA and CDR2 is FQGNSA. The CDR3 is 13 amino acids. As DNA, the CDR3 is TGTGCCAGCAGACTGGGGGGGGATTCACCCCTCCACTTT. It is translated as CASRLGGDSPLHF.

The count of this clone is one. The J gene is TRBJ2-2, the V gene TRBV15; 8 bases fit TRBD1. Trimming at V came to 5 bases and at J to 3 bases, leaving 11 bases not matched to a gene. CDR1 and CDR2 (germline): LNHNV, YYDKDF (reference sequence). CDR3 length equals 17 residues. The CDR3 nucleotides read TGTGCCACCAGCGCCATTCTTGGCAGGGGGCACACCGGGGAGCTGTTTTTT. This encodes CATSAILGRGHTGELFF.

V usage is TRBV29-1 and J usage is TRBJ1-2; 7 nucleotides match TRBD1. Germline V CDR1 and CDR2: SQVTM, ANQGSEA. J lost 4 bases, V lost 0 bases, and 5 bases had no gene match. CDR3 length: 14 residues. CDR3 in DNA: TGCAGCGTTGAAGAGGGAGGGACAGCCTATGGCTACACCTTC. Protein: CSVEEGGTAYGYTF.

This sequence joins TRBV27 and TRBJ2-2; tentatively, D is TRBD2 (5 bases). V was cut by 5 bases and J by 0 bases, with 10 bases left in between. This CDR3 region has 15 residues. CDR1 is MNHEY and CDR2 is SMNVEV in the germline V gene (reference sequence). CDR3: CASSPWTANTGELFF. The CDR3 bases are TGTGCCAGCAGTCCCTGGACTGCGAACACCGGGGAGCTGTTTTTT.

The chain links TRBV6-6 to TRBJ1-1; D possibly corresponds to TRBD1 (6 bases). The CDR3 spans 15 residues. V was shortened by 0 bases and J by 1 base, with 9 bases between the two germline ends. Germline V gene sequence: CDR1 MNHNY, CDR2 SVGAGI (reference sequence). The CDR3 DNA reads TGTGCCAGCAGTTACTCGCAGGGGCAGAACACTGAAGCTTTCTTT. Amino acid sequence: CASSYSQGQNTEAFF.

V is TRBV6-5 and J is TRBJ2-2; 7 positions match TRBD1. Looked up from germline, CDR1 is MNHEY and CDR2 is SVGAGI. The CDR3 sequence is 15 residues long. Trimming at V came to 7 bases and at J to 1 base, leaving 6 bases not matched to a gene. This CDR3 reads CASKPRTGNTGELFF. In DNA, the CDR3 is TGTGCCAGCAAACCTAGGACAGGGAACACCGGGGAGCTGTTTTTT.

The V call is TRBV7-8, the J call TRBJ2-5; possible D gene TRBD2, 5 bases. Germline V gene data show CDR1 as SGHVS and CDR2 as FQNEAQ. The CDR3 is made up of 16 amino acids. V was cut by 1 base and J by 2 bases, with 14 bases left in between. This CDR3 reads CASSLGGEGTQETQYF. Here the CDR3 DNA reads TGTGCCAGCAGCTTAGGTGGCGAGGGTACTCAAGAGACCCAGTACTTC.